This T cell receptor (beta chain) was sequenced for a study of cytomegalovirus exposure and HLA in healthy donors. The PCR employed 60 Vbeta primers together with 13 Jbeta primers. Generated by immunoSEQ multiplex PCR, the TCRdb table keeps only in-frame clones and is missing some. The profile shows under 200,000 clones, approximately 65% of them singletons. Findings and limits, study-wide: Later analysis suggested links between common viral pathogens and several top significant clusters. One variant, a missense change in DCLRE1C, was linked in a later analysis to TCR beta V- and J-gene trimming.

In germline, CDR1 is LGHNT, CDR2 FRNRAP. This CDR3 comprises 13 residues. J lost 7 bases, V lost 1 base, and 3 bases had no gene match. This clone was observed a handful of times. Its antigen remains unknown. The material sequenced was PBMCs. V is TRBV12-5 and J is TRBJ2-7; 8 bases line up with TRBD2. The clonotype was recovered from a man aged 40-49 years in good health and CMV-seronegative. CDR3 residues: CASGLAGGWEQYF. CDR3 in DNA: TGTGCTAGTGGTTTGGCGGGAGGGTGGGAGCAGTACTTC.